The 18 T cell receptor beta chains listed next were all sequenced from one sample in a study of blood T cell repertoires in COVID-19. Sequencing used immunoSEQ multiplex PCR; TCRdb keeps in-frame clones, though not all of them. The sample includes some 300,000 clones, roughly 90% of them seen just once. The sample consisted of peripheral blood. Receptors were obtained from a woman in her sixties or seventies with COVID-19, enrolled during active disease.

The chain joins TRBV2 to TRBJ2-1; D might be TRBD1 (6 bases). Germline V gene data show CDR1 as SNHLY and CDR2 as FYNNEI. Deletions cut 4 bases from V and 4 bases from J, with 17 bases between. This CDR3 contains 16 residues. CDR3 loop: CASSGLAGQTYNEQFF. In DNA, the CDR3 is TGTGCCAGCAGTGGGCTCGCCGGACAGACGTACAATGAGCAGTTCTTC.

The rearrangement uses TRBV10-3 and TRBJ1-2; 11 nucleotides agree with TRBD1. Germline V CDR1 and CDR2: ENHRY, SYGVKD. Losses at the gene ends were 5 bases for V and 4 bases for J; bases not matched to a gene: 9. The CDR3 runs 16 residues. The CDR3 bases are TGTGCCATCAGTAAACCTCCGGGACAGGGGGGCTATGGCTACACCTTC. It codes for CAISKPPGQGGYGYTF.

Turning to this clone: Other DNA sequences in this sample translate to the same CDR3. The J gene is TRBJ2-7, the V gene TRBV7-2, with 11 bases aligning to TRBD2. J was trimmed by 2 bases and V by 1 base; bases with no gene match: 1. Germline CDR1 SGHTA, CDR2 FQGNSA. The CDR3 extends over 15 amino acids. The CDR3 DNA reads TGTGCCAGCAGCTTAGGACTAGCGGGGACCTACGAGCAGTACTTC. This codes for CASSLGLAGTYEQYF.

With regard to this clone: Other DNA sequences in this specimen translate into the identical CDR3. The rearrangement joins TRBV7-9 to TRBJ2-7; D ambiguous. CDR1 SEHNR and CDR2 FQNEAQ come from the germline V gene (reference sequence). This CDR3 region has 11 residues. The V gene lost 5 bases and the J gene lost 5 bases, with 7 bases spanning the gap. The CDR3 bases are TGTGCCAGCAGCCTGAGAGACGAGCAGTACTTC. This codes for CASSLRDEQYF.

CDR3 protein: CASRTRDGGAKTQYF. Here the CDR3 DNA reads TGTGCCAGCAGGACACGCGACGGGGGGGCAAAGACCCAGTACTTC. The J gene is TRBJ2-5, the V gene TRBV2, with 8 bases lining up with TRBD2. Unmatched junction bases numbered 12, after V lost 6 bases and J lost 6 bases. This CDR3 has 15 amino acids. Germline V gene sequence: CDR1 SNHLY, CDR2 FYNNEI.

The J gene is TRBJ1-2, the V gene TRBV27; D may be TRBD1 (6 bases). Germline V gene lookup returns CDR1 MNHEY and CDR2 SMNVEV (reference sequence). The CDR3 is made up of 15 amino acids. The ends were cut back, 4 bases at V and 3 bases at J, with 15 bases in the middle. Here the CDR3 reads CASSSSRGPYYGYTF. The CDR3 nucleotides are TGTGCCAGCAGTTCCTCCAGGGGCCCCTACTATGGCTACACCTTC.

This clone has a handful of counts. For the CDR3, the DNA is TGTGCCAGCAGCTTGGCACAGAATTTGAACACTGAAGCTTTCTTT. Protein product: CASSLAQNLNTEAFF. V and J are TRBV5-4 and TRBJ1-1; D is undetermined. The V end was cut by 0 bases, the J end by 0 bases, with 9 bases between. The CDR3 extends over 15 amino acids. Germline CDR1 and CDR2: SGHNT and YYREEE (reference sequence).

V is TRBV5-1 and J is TRBJ2-7; 13 nucleotides agree with TRBD2. From germline, CDR1 is SGHRS and CDR2 YFSETQ. The trim removed 4 bases at V and 3 bases at J, leaving 4 bases unmatched. This CDR3 region has 15 residues. The CDR3 sequence: CASSLRTSGGYEQYF. The CDR3 nucleotides read TGCGCCAGCAGCCTCAGGACTAGCGGGGGCTACGAGCAGTACTTC.

The V call is TRBV29-1, the J call TRBJ2-3, with 11 bases lining up with TRBD2. CDR3 length equals 17 residues. Germline values: CDR1 SQVTM, CDR2 ANQGSEA. After removal of 0 bases from V and 7 bases from J, the junction contained 12 bases not matched to a gene. The chain's CDR3 is CSVEDRRIAGGLNTQYF. The DNA of the CDR3 is TGCAGCGTTGAAGATCGCCGAATAGCGGGGGGGCTTAATACGCAGTATTTT.

The chain links TRBV5-6 to TRBJ1-4; 8 bases line up with TRBD1. Trimming removed 7 bases from V and 7 bases from J; junction bases left unmatched: 6. Germline assignment: CDR1 SGHDT and CDR2 YYEEEE. The CDR3 contains 13 residues. In nucleotides, the CDR3 is TGTGCCAGCTGGGGACAGGAAGCTGAAAAACTGTTTTTT. Its translation is CASWGQEAEKLFF. Complete variable domain (other parts from reference TRBV5-6 and TRBJ1-4): DAGVTQSPTHLIKTRGQQVTLRCSPKSGHDTVSWYQQALGQGPQFIFQYYEEEERQRGNFPDRFSGHQFPNYSSELNVNALLLGDSALYLCASWGQEAEKLFFGSGTQLSVL.

The chain couples TRBV11-2 to TRBJ2-5, with 11 bases aligning to TRBD2. V lost 3 bases, J lost 7 bases, and 19 bases stayed unmatched. This CDR3 region has 19 residues. Germline lookup yields CDR1 SGHAT and CDR2 FQNNGV. CDR3 sequence: CASSFGLAGSPESSGTQYF. In DNA form, the CDR3 reads TGTGCCAGCAGCTTCGGACTAGCGGGCAGCCCAGAATCAAGCGGGACCCAGTACTTC.

Only one count was recorded for this clone. V gene TRBV29-1 combines with J gene TRBJ2-7; D may be TRBD2 (5 bases). V lost 6 bases, J lost 6 bases, and 15 bases lay in between. The germline V gene encodes CDR1 SQVTM and CDR2 ANQGSEA. The CDR3 has 12 amino acids. CDR3 nucleotide sequence: TGCAGCGTCCTCCTCACGGGAAGCGAGCAGTACTTC. The encoded protein is CSVLLTGSEQYF.

V usage is TRBV10-2 and J usage is TRBJ2-7, with 11 bases identical to TRBD2. Germline V lookup: CDR1 WSHSY, CDR2 SAAADI. The CDR3 spans 14 residues. Trimming cost V 5 bases and J 6 bases; bases outside gene matches: 6. CDR3 DNA: TGCGCCAGCAGTAAATCTAGCGGGGGGAGCGAGCAGTACTTC. Amino acid sequence: CASSKSSGGSEQYF.

The rearrangement uses TRBV7-3 and TRBJ2-5; weak D call: TRBD1 (6 bases). V was trimmed by 4 bases and J by 2 bases, leaving 8 bases between them. CDR1 is SGHTA and CDR2 is FQGTGA in the germline V gene. CDR3 length equals 13 residues. The CDR3 DNA is TGTGCCAGCAGCTCCGGACAGCAAGAGACCCAGTACTTC. As protein: CASSSGQQETQYF.

This rearrangement joins TRBV6-5 to TRBJ2-7; 10 bases match TRBD1. Looked up from germline, CDR1 is MNHEY and CDR2 is SVGAGI. This CDR3 contains 14 residues. V lost 11 bases and J lost 5; bases outside the gene matches: 12. CDR3 nucleotide sequence: TGTGCCGCCCAGTCCGGGACAGGGGTGCACGAGCAGTACTTC. Its translation: CAAQSGTGVHEQYF.

The chain links TRBV21-1 to TRBJ1-4. TRBV21-1 is shown as a pseudogene. This CDR3 has 13 residues. The DNA of the CDR3 is TGTGCCAGCAGCAGAGTGATGTGTGAAAAACTGTTTTTT. It specifies CASSRVMCEKLFF.

The chain is built from TRBV28 and TRBJ1-2, with D unclear. Germline V CDR1 and CDR2: MDHEN, SYDVKM. The CDR3 is made up of 14 amino acids. Trimming took 6 bases from V and 8 from J, leaving 19 bases between them. The CDR3 DNA is TGTGCCAGCAGACCTCCGGGAGGGAGGGAGGGCTACACCTTC. It specifies CASRPPGGREGYTF.

This rearrangement joins TRBV29-1 to TRBJ2-1, with 8 bases lining up with TRBD1. After removal of 2 bases from V and 6 bases from J, the junction contained 3 bases not matched to a gene. Germline V gene lookup returns CDR1 SQVTM and CDR2 ANQGSEA. This CDR3 comprises 13 residues. In nucleotides, the CDR3 is TGCAGCGTTGAACGGCAGGGGGCCAATGAGCAGTTCTTC. This codes for CSVERQGANEQFF.